One sample yielded the 14 T cell receptor beta chains listed below, sequenced in a study of blood T cells in healthy people across ages. The second PCR ran roughly 7 to 11 cycles with a sample-barcoded 5' primer and J-beta primers. In TCRdb, the 5' RACE reads were re-called with MiXCR into one record per CDR3 protein. The repertoire holds approximately 1,700,000 distinct CDR3 sequences, with about 39% as singletons. Material: blood. The receptors were sampled from a human donor in good health.

To note about this clonotype: The junction differs from germline at one of its ends, possibly a read error. The rearrangement links TRBV10-3 to TRBJ1-2, with TRBD1 as a possible D gene (5 bases). The CDR3 loop spans 14 amino acids. The germline gives CDR1 ENHRY, CDR2 SYGVKD. The CDR3 DNA sequence: TGTGCCGTCAGTGTTTCTATACAGGATCAAGGCTACACCTTC. It yields the protein CAVSVSIQDQGYTF.

The chain recombines TRBV5-1 with TRBJ2-7; D uncertain. V lost 3 bases and J lost 3, with 7 bases in between. CDR1 is SGHRS and CDR2 is YFSETQ in the germline V gene. The CDR3 is 12 amino acids. In nucleotides, the CDR3 is TGCGCCAGCAGCTCTTCTATCTACGAGCAGTACTTC. This encodes CASSSSIYEQYF.

The table lists this clonotype with a few counts. The V call is TRBV7-2, the J call TRBJ2-5, with 8 bases that match TRBD2. The J segment lost 0 bases and the V segment lost 5 bases, leaving 14 bases of the junction unmatched. Germline CDR1 is SGHTA and CDR2 is FQGNSA. The CDR3 length is 18 residues. The CDR3 loop reads CASSTEPRLATHQETQYF. The CDR3 bases are TGTGCCAGCAGCACCGAACCAAGACTAGCGACTCACCAAGAGACCCAGTACTTC. The complete variable domain, with remaining parts taken from reference TRBV7-2 and TRBJ2-5, reads GAGVSQSPSNKVTEKGKDVELRCDPISGHTALYWYRQSLGQGLEFLIYFQGNSAPDKSGLPSDRFSAERTGGSVSTLTIQRTQQEDSAVYLCASSTEPRLATHQETQYFGPGTRLLVL.

This sequence joins TRBV12-3 or TRBV12-4 and TRBJ2-1; a possible D gene is TRBD1 (7 bases). There are 14 residues in the CDR3. The V end was cut by 10 bases, the J end by 1 base, with 14 bases between. CDR3 DNA sequence: TGTGCCACCCAGGGGGGAGGATCCTACAATGAGCAGTTCTTC. Translating it yields CATQGGGSYNEQFF.

This clonotype has at least ten counts. Germline and junction disagree at one end, which may indicate a read error. The chain has TRBV5-1 and TRBJ1-1; D is possibly TRBD1 (6 bases). This CDR3 has 14 amino acids. From germline, CDR1 is SGHRS and CDR2 YFSETQ. The CDR3 DNA sequence: TGTGCCAGCAGTTTGGAAGGGGGTGGGACTGAAGCTTTCTTT. Translating it yields CASSLEGGGTEAFF.

This chain joins TRBV5-1 and TRBJ2-1; D may correspond to TRBD1 or TRBD2 (5 bases each). Germline CDR1 and CDR2: SGHRS and YFSETQ. V lost 0 bases to trimming and J lost 10 bases, with 17 bases between them. The length of the CDR3 is 15 residues. The CDR3 nucleotides read TGCGCCAGCAGCTTGGTTGGTCTCGGTTGGGGGGAGCAGTTCTTC. This translates into CASSLVGLGWGEQFF.

The CDR3 DNA sequence: TGTGCCAGCAGCTTAGAAGGGTATAGTGAAAAACTGTTTTTT. This encodes CASSLEGYSEKLFF. The genes are TRBV7-9 and TRBJ1-4, with D unclear. Per germline, CDR1 SEHNR and CDR2 FQNEAQ (reference sequence). V was clipped by 1 base and J by 7 bases, with 10 bases between them. This CDR3 spans 14 amino acids.

The chain recombines TRBV5-6 with TRBJ2-1, with a weak D call TRBD1 (6 bases). This CDR3 spans 16 amino acids. Trimming removed 6 bases at V and 2 bases at J, with 18 bases between. From germline, CDR1 is SGHDT and CDR2 YYEEEE. Here the CDR3 reads CASTLAGTSPYNEQFF. In DNA form, the CDR3 reads TGTGCCAGCACATTAGCCGGGACATCCCCCTACAATGAGCAGTTCTTC.

The chain employs TRBV9 and TRBJ1-1; the D is unclear. Germline values: CDR1 SGDLS, CDR2 YYNGEE. This CDR3 spans 15 amino acids. The ends were cut back, 0 bases at V and 0 bases at J, with 9 bases in the middle. The CDR3 DNA is TGTGCCAGCAGCGTAGCTGCGGTTTTGAACACTGAAGCTTTCTTT. It encodes CASSVAAVLNTEAFF.

CDR3 sequence reads: CASSQAFGAGGSDEQFF. DNA for the CDR3: TGCGCCAGCAGCCAAGCCTTTGGAGCGGGGGGGTCGGATGAGCAGTTCTTC. V gene TRBV4-3 combines with J gene TRBJ2-1; 10 bases are shared with TRBD2. Germline V lookup: CDR1 LGHNA, CDR2 YSLEER. The CDR3 runs 17 residues. After removal of 1 base from V and 8 bases from J, the junction contained 11 bases not matched to a gene.

The chain is built from TRBV27 and TRBJ2-5; the D is unclear. The CDR3 runs 15 residues. CDR1 and CDR2 from the germline V gene are MNHEY and SMNVEV (reference sequence). V was shortened by 5 bases and J by 1 base, with 14 bases between the two germline ends. The CDR3 here is CASSPLSETQETQYF. The CDR3 bases are TGTGCCAGCAGTCCCCTAAGTGAGACCCAAGAGACCCAGTACTTC.

The sample holds a few counts of this clonotype. V gene TRBV29-1 combines with J gene TRBJ2-7; TRBD1 might be the D (5 bases). The CDR3 is 12 amino acids. Germline lookup yields CDR1 SQVTM and CDR2 ANQGSEA. V was pared by 3 bases and J by 6 bases, with 12 bases between. The CDR3 sequence is CSVEFGAGEQYF. CDR3 nucleotide sequence: TGCAGCGTTGAGTTTGGGGCTGGCGAGCAGTACTTC.

The gene calls are TRBV24-1 and TRBJ2-3, with TRBD2 matching over 11 bases. Per germline, CDR1 KGHDR and CDR2 SFDVKD. The CDR3 is 15 residues long. V gave up 4 bases and J gave up 3 bases; unmatched junction bases: 2. The CDR3 nucleotides read TGTGCCACCAGTGAGACTAGCGGGGTTACAGATACGCAGTATTTT. Amino acid sequence: CATSETSGVTDTQYF.

V usage is TRBV29-1 and J usage is TRBJ1-4; D is perhaps TRBD1 (6 bases). The CDR3 spans 14 residues. The germline V and J ends were trimmed by 7 bases and 4 bases, with 16 bases remaining between them. CDR1 SQVTM and CDR2 ANQGSEA come from the germline V gene. Here the CDR3 DNA reads TGCAGCGCCCGACAGGAGGGGATTAATGAAAAACTGTTTTTT. Its translation is CSARQEGINEKLFF.